The 12 T cell receptor beta chains below were found in one sample sequenced in a study of T cell repertoires in cytomegalovirus infection. From the reads, TCRdb called clonotypes with MiXCR, one entry per CDR3 protein. The data show 300,000 to 400,000 distinct CDR3 sequences, around a sixth seen once. The sample comprised PBMCs. The source is a human donor in good health (CMV status not recorded). Some clones in this sample may be carry-over from other donors' samples.

In its sample, this clonotype was seen a few times. This rearrangement joins TRBV11-2 to TRBJ1-6; possible D gene TRBD1, 5 bases. Trimming took off 0 bases at V and 4 bases at J, with 7 bases between the two ends. The V gene's germline CDR1 is SGHAT and CDR2 FQNNGV. The CDR3 length is 15 residues. CDR3 protein: CASSLEGQYNSPLHF. For the CDR3, the DNA is TGTGCCAGCAGCTTAGAGGGGCAATATAATTCACCCCTCCACTTT.

This clonotype came up a few times. The chain uses TRBV7-2 and TRBJ2-7; D might be TRBD1 or TRBD2, each matching 5 bases. The CDR3 loop spans 13 amino acids. CDR1 and CDR2 (germline): SGHTA, FQGNSA. Trimming removed 5 bases from V and 11 bases from J, with 19 bases in between. The CDR3 bases are TGTGCCAGCAGCGACGCACCCGGACTGGGGGAGTACTTC. Amino acid sequence: CASSDAPGLGEYF.

A note on this clonotype: One end of the junction fails to match germline, which may point to a read error. This chain uses TRBV7-2 with TRBJ2-2; TRBD2 aligns across 7 bases. This CDR3 contains 14 residues. Germline CDR1 and CDR2: SGHTA and FQGNSA. As DNA, the CDR3 is TGTGCCAGCAGCTTATCCGGGGGGACCGGGAAGCTGTTTTTT. Residues: CASSLSGGTGKLFF.

The rearrangement links TRBV5-1 to TRBJ1-2; 8 bases align to TRBD1. The germline CDR1 and CDR2 sequences are SGHRS and YFSETQ. With V trimmed by 4 bases and J by 6 bases, 14 bases remained unmatched. The CDR3 loop spans 16 amino acids. CDR3 in DNA: TGCGCCAGCAGCATCAGGACAGGGAGGACGGTGGATGGCTACACCTTC. Residues: CASSIRTGRTVDGYTF.

V and J are TRBV14 and TRBJ2-3; 8 nucleotides match TRBD2. J was trimmed by 0 bases and V by 11 bases; bases with no gene match: 7. Germline lookup yields CDR1 SGHDN and CDR2 FVKESK. The CDR3 loop spans 14 amino acids. The CDR3 DNA reads as TGTGCCTCTAGCGGGCGAGTGAGCACAGATACGCAGTATTTT. This encodes CASSGRVSTDTQYF. Variable domain in full (rest from reference TRBV14 and TRBJ2-3): EAGVTQFPSHSVIEKGQTVTLRCDPISGHDNLYWYRRVMGKEIKFLLHFVKESKQDESGMPNNRFLAERTGGTYSTLKVQPAELEDSGVYFCASSGRVSTDTQYFGPGTRLTVL.

Details on this clonotype: One end of the junction is discordant with germline, which a read error may explain. The rearrangement uses TRBV12-3 or TRBV12-4 and TRBJ2-5; 9 positions match TRBD2. The CDR3 spans 15 residues. In nucleotides, the CDR3 is TGTGCCAACAGTGGACAGCGGGGGGTAGAAGAGACCCAGTACTTC. Residues: CANSGQRGVEETQYF.

Here the CDR3 DNA reads TGTGCCAGTAATTCTGAAACAGGGCAAGAGACCCAGTACTTC. Translated, it gives CASNSETGQETQYF. V is TRBV19 and J is TRBJ2-5; possible D gene TRBD1, 6 bases. Trimming took off 7 bases at V and 2 bases at J, with 14 bases between the two ends. The CDR3 extends over 14 amino acids. Germline CDR1 is LNHDA and CDR2 is SQIVND (reference sequence).

This clonotype was detected many times. The chain carries TRBV7-6 and TRBJ2-7; 7 bases align to TRBD1. V shed 5 bases, J shed 2 bases, and the junction held 27 bases outside the gene matches. The CDR3 is 21 amino acids. Germline CDR1 is SGHVS and CDR2 is FNYEAQ. CDR3 sequence reads: CASSLRDRGSQTQGEPYEQYF. Written as DNA, the CDR3 is TGTGCCAGCAGCCTACGAGACCGTGGGTCACAGACCCAGGGGGAACCCTACGAGCAGTACTTC.

The chain couples TRBV11-2 to TRBJ1-6, with 10 bases matching TRBD1. Germline V gene data show CDR1 as SGHAT and CDR2 as FQNNGV. The CDR3 loop spans 17 amino acids. After removal of 3 bases from V and 9 bases from J, the junction contained 11 bases not matched to a gene. The CDR3 coding sequence is TGTGCCAGCAGCTTCAGAGGGGGACAGGGGTCCGGTTCACCCCTCCACTTT. It yields the protein CASSFRGGQGSGSPLHF. The full variable domain, its missing parts supplied by reference TRBV11-2 and TRBJ1-6, is EAGVAQSPRYKIIEKRQSVAFWCNPISGHATLYWYQQILGQGPKLLIQFQNNGVVDDSQLPKDRFSAERLKGVDSTLKIQPAKLEDSAVYLCASSFRGGQGSGSPLHFGNGTRLTVT.

The chain combines TRBV7-9 with TRBJ2-1; D remains ambiguous. This CDR3 spans 12 amino acids. Trimming took 6 bases from V and 10 from J, leaving 13 bases between them. Germline-derived CDR1 and CDR2 are SEHNR and FQNEAQ (reference sequence). The CDR3 DNA is TGTGCCAGCAGAACCCCTACGACGGAGCAGTTCTTC. This gives the protein CASRTPTTEQFF.

The sample holds many counts of this clonotype. V and J are TRBV7-8 and TRBJ2-3, with 7 bases that match TRBD1. The trim removed 6 bases at V and 2 bases at J, leaving 14 bases unmatched. The germline V gene encodes CDR1 SGHVS and CDR2 FQNEAQ. The CDR3 has 17 residues. CDR3 DNA: TGTGCCAGCAGATCAATCACCGGGACAGAAAACACAGATACGCAGTATTTT. Amino acids: CASRSITGTENTDTQYF.

This clonotype came up a few times. The rearrangement uses TRBV7-9 and TRBJ1-5, with a possible D match to TRBD1 (5 bases). Germline values: CDR1 SEHNR, CDR2 FQNEAQ (reference sequence). V lost 8 bases to trimming and J lost 0 bases, with 14 bases between them. This CDR3 contains 15 residues. The CDR3 DNA reads TGTGCCAGCTCAGTGAGGGGAGATAGCAATCAGCCCCAGCATTTT. It encodes CASSVRGDSNQPQHF.